This TCR beta chain came from a study of blood T cells in healthy people across ages. Germline assignment: CDR1 DFQATT and CDR2 SNEGSKA (reference sequence). J lost 4 bases, V lost 1 base, and 7 bases had no gene match. The CDR3 spans 16 residues. A J-beta primer mix and a sample-barcoded 5' primer were used in a second PCR of roughly 7 to 12 cycles. From the 5' RACE reads, TCRdb called clonotypes with MiXCR, one entry per CDR3 protein. The sample consists of about 590,000 distinct CDR3 sequences, under 30% of them appearing once. The sample was blood. The chain is built from TRBV20-1 and TRBJ2-1, with TRBD2 identical over 10 bases. This TCR came from a woman older than 75 in good health. DNA of the CDR3: TGCAGTGCTAGAGTCAGCGGGAGGGCCAGGTACAATGAGCAGTTCTTC. It codes for CSARVSGRARYNEQFF.